Listed below are T cell receptor beta chains from one sample, sequenced in a study of graft-versus-host responses after intestinal transplantation. Their specific antigens are unknown. Sequencing used immunoSEQ multiplex PCR; TCRdb keeps in-frame clones, though not all of them. Among 84,000 or so clones, around 93% were seen once, and the ten largest hold less than 1.5%. The sample in question was unstimulated CD8+ T cells sorted from spleen or lymph node cells, obtained before transplant. Receptor source: a human donor who was the organ donor for an intestinal transplant. Both conserved end residues are part of each CDR3. D genes are given only for firm matches. Some rows have no size entry. The others give once, few or many, or a class for an expanded clone.

size: NA; J: TRBJ2-5; V: TRBV14; D: TRBD2; CDR3: CASSPGLAGRETQYF; DNA: TGTGCCAGCAGCCCGGGACTAGCGGGCCGAGAGACCCAGTACTTC
size: NA; J: TRBJ2-7; V: TRBV29-1; D: TRBD1; CDR3: CSVLPDRVSDEQYF; DNA: TGCAGCGTTTTGCCGGACAGGGTCTCCGACGAGCAGTACTTC
size: NA; J: TRBJ2-5; V: TRBV29-1; D: NA; CDR3: CSVEVTRNQETQYF; DNA: TGCAGCGTTGAAGTAACCAGGAACCAAGAGACCCAGTACTTC
size: NA; J: TRBJ2-2; V: TRBV21-1; D: NA; CDR3: CASSKEGGRWWTGELFF; DNA: TGTGCCAGCAGCAAAGAGGGAGGACGGTGGTGGACCGGGGAGCTGTTTTTT
size: NA; J: TRBJ2-7; V: TRBV19; D: NA; CDR3: CASTPSTAYEQYF; DNA: TGTGCCAGTACGCCTAGCACAGCCTACGAGCAGTACTTC
size: NA; J: TRBJ2-2; V: TRBV10-3; D: TRBD2; CDR3: CAISDPSSGGNTGELFF; DNA: TGTGCCATCAGTGATCCAAGTAGCGGGGGAAACACCGGGGAGCTGTTTTTT
size: NA; J: TRBJ2-3; V: TRBV10-2; D: NA; CDR3: CATSRDWGRSVPDDTQYF; DNA: TGCGCCACATCCCGGGATTGGGGGAGGTCGGTCCCAGACGATACGCAGTATTTT
size: NA; J: TRBJ2-7; V: TRBV4-3; D: TRBD2; CDR3: CASSQEPGTSGHYEQYF; DNA: TGCGCCAGCAGCCAAGAGCCCGGGACTAGCGGTCACTACGAGCAGTACTTC
size: NA; J: TRBJ1-6; V: TRBV6-5; D: NA; CDR3: CASSSGQGFYNSPLHF; DNA: TGTGCCAGCAGTTCTGGGCAGGGATTTTATAATTCACCCCTCCACTTT
size: NA; J: TRBJ2-1; V: TRBV11-2; D: TRBD2; CDR3: CASSLALAGVINEQFF; DNA: TGTGCCAGCAGCTTAGCTCTAGCGGGAGTAATTAATGAGCAGTTCTTC
size: few; J: TRBJ2-1; V: TRBV11-3; D: TRBD2; CDR3: CASSLEGTSLYNEQFF; DNA: TGTGCCAGCAGCTTAGAGGGGACTAGCTTGTACAATGAGCAGTTCTTC
size: NA; J: TRBJ2-1; V: TRBV28; D: TRBD2; CDR3: CASGREEWYEQFF; DNA: TGTGCCAGCGGCCGGGAGGAGTGGTATGAGCAGTTCTTC
size: NA; J: TRBJ2-5; V: TRBV28; D: NA; CDR3: CASRVEGSQETQYF; DNA: TGTGCCAGCAGGGTCGAGGGCAGCCAAGAGACCCAGTACTTC
size: NA; J: TRBJ2-2; V: TRBV14; D: TRBD1; CDR3: CASSIQGSGELFF; DNA: TGTGCCAGCAGCATACAGGGGTCCGGGGAGCTGTTTTTT
size: NA; J: TRBJ2-7; V: TRBV30; D: NA; CDR3: CAWSVEGGGEQYF; DNA: TGTGCCTGGAGTGTAGAGGGAGGGGGCGAGCAGTACTTC
size: NA; J: TRBJ2-1; V: TRBV7-3; D: NA; CDR3: CASRSIANEQFF; DNA: TGTGCCAGCAGGTCTATCGCGAATGAGCAGTTCTTC
size: NA; J: TRBJ1-3; V: TRBV28; D: NA; CDR3: CASSDRVEGNTIYF; DNA: TGTGCCAGCAGCGACCGGGTGGAAGGAAACACCATATATTTT
size: NA; J: TRBJ1-1; V: TRBV15; D: TRBD1; CDR3: CATSRSGQGRMNTEAFF; DNA: TGTGCCACCAGCAGATCAGGACAGGGACGAATGAACACTGAAGCTTTCTTT
size: once; J: TRBJ2-2; V: TRBV11-3; D: TRBD2; CDR3: CASSAAERGNTGELFF; DNA: TGTGCCAGCAGCGCTGCGGAGCGGGGGAACACCGGGGAGCTGTTTTTT
size: few; J: TRBJ2-7; V: TRBV30; D: TRBD2; CDR3: CAWSGVAGGYEQYF; DNA: TGTGCCTGGAGTGGAGTAGCGGGGGGATACGAGCAGTACTTC
size: NA; J: TRBJ1-1; V: TRBV28; D: NA; CDR3: CASSLGSRQVSFSTEAFF; DNA: TGTGCCAGCAGTTTGGGTTCACGACAGGTCAGCTTTAGCACTGAAGCTTTCTTT
size: NA; J: TRBJ2-7; V: TRBV11-2; D: NA; CDR3: CASSFGARYEQYF; DNA: TGTGCCAGCAGCTTCGGTGCTCGCTACGAGCAGTACTTC
size: NA; J: TRBJ1-1; V: TRBV15; D: NA; CDR3: CASSHGPGTEAFF; DNA: TGTGCCAGTAGCCACGGCCCAGGGACTGAAGCTTTCTTT
size: NA; J: TRBJ1-5; V: TRBV29-1; D: NA; CDR3: CSAAPGGSNQPQHF; DNA: TGCAGCGCCGCTCCCGGGGGTAGCAATCAGCCCCAGCATTTT
size: NA; J: TRBJ2-7; V: TRBV28; D: NA; CDR3: CASKEGSAYEQYF; DNA: TGTGCCAGCAAGGAGGGTAGCGCCTACGAGCAGTACTTC
size: NA; J: TRBJ1-1; V: TRBV4-1; D: NA; CDR3: CASSQVAVGGGTEAFF; DNA: TGCGCCAGCAGCCAAGTGGCAGTCGGGGGGGGGACTGAAGCTTTCTTT
size: NA; J: TRBJ2-3; V: TRBV27; D: NA; CDR3: CASSPTFPPDTQYF; DNA: TGTGCCAGCAGTCCGACATTTCCCCCCGATACGCAGTATTTT
size: NA; J: TRBJ1-5; V: TRBV30; D: NA; CDR3: CAWSGAGIQPQHF; DNA: TGTGCCTGGAGCGGGGCGGGGATTCAGCCCCAGCATTTT
size: NA; J: TRBJ1-4; V: TRBV7-8; D: NA; CDR3: CASSLFIANEKLFF; DNA: TGTGCCAGCAGCTTATTCATTGCTAATGAAAAACTGTTTTTT